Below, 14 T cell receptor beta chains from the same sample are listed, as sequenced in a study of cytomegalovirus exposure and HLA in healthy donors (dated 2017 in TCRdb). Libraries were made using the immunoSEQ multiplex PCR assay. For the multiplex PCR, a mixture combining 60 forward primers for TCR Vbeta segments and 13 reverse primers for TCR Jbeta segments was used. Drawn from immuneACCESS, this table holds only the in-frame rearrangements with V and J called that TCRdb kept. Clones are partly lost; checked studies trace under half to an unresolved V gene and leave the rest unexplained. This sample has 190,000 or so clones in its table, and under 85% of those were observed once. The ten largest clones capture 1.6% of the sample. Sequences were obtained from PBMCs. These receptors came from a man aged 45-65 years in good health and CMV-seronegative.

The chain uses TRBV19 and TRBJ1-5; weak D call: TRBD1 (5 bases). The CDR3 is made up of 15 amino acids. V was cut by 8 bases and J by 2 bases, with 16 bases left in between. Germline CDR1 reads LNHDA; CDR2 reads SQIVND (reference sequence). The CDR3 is CASRPRGEGNQPQHF. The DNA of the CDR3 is TGTGCCAGTCGACCCCGGGGGGAAGGCAATCAGCCCCAGCATTTT. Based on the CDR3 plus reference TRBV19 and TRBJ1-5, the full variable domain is DGGITQSPKYLFRKEGQNVTLSCEQNLNHDAMYWYRQDPGQGLRLIYYSQIVNDFQKGDIAEGYSVSREKKESFPLTVTSAQKNPTAFYLCASRPRGEGNQPQHFGDGTRLSIL.

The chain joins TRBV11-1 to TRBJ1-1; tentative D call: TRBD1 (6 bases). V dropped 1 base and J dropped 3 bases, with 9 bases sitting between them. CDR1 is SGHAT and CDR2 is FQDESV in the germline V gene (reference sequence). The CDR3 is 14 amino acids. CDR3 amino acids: CASSLVSGDTEAFF. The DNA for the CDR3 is TGTGCCAGCAGCTTAGTTTCAGGGGACACTGAAGCTTTCTTT. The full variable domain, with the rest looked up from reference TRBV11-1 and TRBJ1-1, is EAEVAQSPRYKITEKSQAVAFWCDPISGHATLYWYRQILGQGPELLVQFQDESVVDDSQLPKDRFSAERLKGVDSTLKIQPAELGDSAMYLCASSLVSGDTEAFFGQGTRLTVV.

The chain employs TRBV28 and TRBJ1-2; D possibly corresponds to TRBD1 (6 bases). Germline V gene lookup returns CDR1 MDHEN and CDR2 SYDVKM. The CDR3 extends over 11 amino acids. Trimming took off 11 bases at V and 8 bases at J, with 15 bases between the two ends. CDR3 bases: TGTGCCGCGGGGGGGCAACGGGGCTACACCTTC. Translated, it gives CAAGGQRGYTF.

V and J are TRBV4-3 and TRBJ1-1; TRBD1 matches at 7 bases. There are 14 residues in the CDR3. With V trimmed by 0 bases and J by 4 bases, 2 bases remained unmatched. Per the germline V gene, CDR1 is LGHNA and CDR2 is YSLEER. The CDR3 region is CASSQDRQGTEAFF. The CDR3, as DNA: TGCGCCAGCAGCCAAGACCGACAGGGCACTGAAGCTTTCTTT.

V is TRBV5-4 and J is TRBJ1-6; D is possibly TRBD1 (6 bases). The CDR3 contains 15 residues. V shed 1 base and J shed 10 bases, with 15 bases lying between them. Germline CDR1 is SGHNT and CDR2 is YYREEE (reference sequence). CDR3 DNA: TGTGCCAGCAGCTTGCAGGGGATCGGAGGCTCACCCCTCCACTTT. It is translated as CASSLQGIGGSPLHF.

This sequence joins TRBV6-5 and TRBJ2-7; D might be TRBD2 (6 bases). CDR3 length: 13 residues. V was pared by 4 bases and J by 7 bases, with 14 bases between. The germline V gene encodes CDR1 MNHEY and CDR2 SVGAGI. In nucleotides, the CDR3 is TGTGCCAGCAGTTCCAGGACTACGCTGGAGCAGTACTTC. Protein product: CASSSRTTLEQYF.

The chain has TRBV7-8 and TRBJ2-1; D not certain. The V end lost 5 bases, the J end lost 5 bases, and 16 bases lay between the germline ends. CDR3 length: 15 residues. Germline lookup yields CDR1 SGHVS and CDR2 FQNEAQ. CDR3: CASSQEVLFNNEQFF. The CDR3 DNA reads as TGTGCCAGCAGCCAAGAGGTCTTATTCAACAATGAGCAGTTCTTC.

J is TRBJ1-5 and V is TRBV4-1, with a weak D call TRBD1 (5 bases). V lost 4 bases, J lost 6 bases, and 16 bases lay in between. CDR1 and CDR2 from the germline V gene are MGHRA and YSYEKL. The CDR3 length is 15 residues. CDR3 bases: TGCGCCAGCAGCCGAGAGGTAGGGGAGGGTCAGCCCCAGCATTTT. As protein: CASSREVGEGQPQHF.

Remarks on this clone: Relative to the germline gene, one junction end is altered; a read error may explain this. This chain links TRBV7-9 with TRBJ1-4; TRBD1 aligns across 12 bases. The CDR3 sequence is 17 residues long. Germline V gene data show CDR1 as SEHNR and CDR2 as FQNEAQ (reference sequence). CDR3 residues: CSSSKSRDRGQGEKLFF. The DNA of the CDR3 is TGTTCCAGCAGCAAGTCCCGGGACAGGGGGCAAGGTGAAAAACTGTTTTTT.

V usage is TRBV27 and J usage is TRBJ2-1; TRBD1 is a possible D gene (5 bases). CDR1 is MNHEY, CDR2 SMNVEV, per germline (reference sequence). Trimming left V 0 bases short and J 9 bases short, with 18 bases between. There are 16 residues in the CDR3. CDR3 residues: CASSLSSGLGQVEQFF. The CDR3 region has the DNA TGTGCCAGCAGTTTATCATCAGGGCTAGGGCAGGTTGAGCAGTTCTTC.

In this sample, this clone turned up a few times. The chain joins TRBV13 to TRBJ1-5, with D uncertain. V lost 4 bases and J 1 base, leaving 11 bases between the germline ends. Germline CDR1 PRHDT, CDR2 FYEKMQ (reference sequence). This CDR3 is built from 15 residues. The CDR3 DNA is TGTGCCAGCAGCTCCGGAGACGAAAGCAATCAGCCCCAGCATTTT. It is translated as CASSSGDESNQPQHF.

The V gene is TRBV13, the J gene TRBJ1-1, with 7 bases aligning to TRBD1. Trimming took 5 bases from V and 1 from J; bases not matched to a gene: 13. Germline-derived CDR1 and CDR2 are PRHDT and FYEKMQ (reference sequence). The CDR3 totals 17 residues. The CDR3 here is CASSPRRRGPRNTEAFF. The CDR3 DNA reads TGTGCCAGCAGCCCCCGTCGGAGGGGGCCGAGGAACACTGAAGCTTTCTTT. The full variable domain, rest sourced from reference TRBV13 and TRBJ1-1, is AAGVIQSPRHLIKEKRETATLKCYPIPRHDTVYWYQQGPGQDPQFLISFYEKMQSDKGSIPDRFSAQQFSDYHSELNMSSLELGDSALYFCASSPRRRGPRNTEAFFGQGTRLTVV.

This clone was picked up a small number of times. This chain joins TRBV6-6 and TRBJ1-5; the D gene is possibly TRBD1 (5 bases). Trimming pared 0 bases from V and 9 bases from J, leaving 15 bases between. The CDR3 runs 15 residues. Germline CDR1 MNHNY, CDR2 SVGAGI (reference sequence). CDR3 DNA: TGTGCCAGCAGTTACTCGGGTCAGGGAGGAGGGCCCCAGCATTTT. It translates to CASSYSGQGGGPQHF.

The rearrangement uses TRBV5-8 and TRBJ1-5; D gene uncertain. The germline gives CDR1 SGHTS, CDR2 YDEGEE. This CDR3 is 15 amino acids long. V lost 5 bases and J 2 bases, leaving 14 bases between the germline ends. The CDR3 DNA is TGTGCCAGCAGAACTAGGAGAATTGGCAATCAGCCCCAGCATTTT. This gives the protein CASRTRRIGNQPQHF.